Listed here are 21 T cell receptor beta chains from one sample, sequenced in a study of shared clonotypes between healthy human individuals. This table comes from immunoSEQ multiplex PCR, and its TCRdb copy is limited to in-frame clones, with some not included. The sample consists of 2 million to 2.5 million clones, roughly 90% of them appearing once. Sequenced: naive CD4+ T cells from PBMCs. Subset noted: CD45RA+ positively selected. These receptors were collected from a man younger than 35 in good health. Some clones in this sample may be carry-over from other donors' samples.

This clone was detected once. The chain combines TRBV25-1 with TRBJ2-5; either TRBD1 or TRBD2 may supply D (5 bases each). The germline CDR1 and CDR2 sequences are MGHDK and SYGVNS. The V end lost 6 bases, the J end lost 5 bases, and 13 bases lay between the germline ends. This CDR3 comprises 13 residues. The CDR3 DNA reads as TGTGCCAGCAGCCGGGACCTTGCGGAGACCCAGTACTTC. The encoded protein is CASSRDLAETQYF. The full variable domain, its missing parts supplied by reference TRBV25-1 and TRBJ2-5, is EADIYQTPRYLVIGTGKKITLECSQTMGHDKMYWYQQDPGMELHLIHYSYGVNSTEKGDLSSESTVSRIRTEHFPLTLESARPSHTSQYLCASSRDLAETQYFGPGTRLLVL.

The CDR3 bases are TGTGCCACCAGCAGGCCGGGACAGGGGGTCATTAACTATGGCTACACCTTC. Encoded protein: CATSRPGQGVINYGYTF. This sequence joins TRBV15 and TRBJ1-2; 11 bases are a match to TRBD1. Per the germline V gene, CDR1 is LNHNV and CDR2 is YYDKDF (reference sequence). Trimming cost V 3 bases and J 1 base; bases outside gene matches: 7. The CDR3 has 17 residues.

The count of this clone is one. The rearrangement uses TRBV10-1 and TRBJ2-2; D may be TRBD1 (5 bases). Trimming removed 3 bases from V and 3 bases from J, with 11 bases in between. The CDR3 sequence is 15 residues long. Per germline, CDR1 WNHNN and CDR2 SYGVQD (reference sequence). The CDR3 is CASSDGQGDTGELFF. CDR3 coding DNA: TGCGCCAGCAGTGATGGGCAGGGCGACACCGGGGAGCTGTTTTTT.

This clone occurred once. The chain is built from TRBV7-2 and TRBJ2-3, with TRBD2 matching over 10 bases. The ends lost 5 bases at V and 4 bases at J; junction bases unmatched: 12. CDR3 length: 17 residues. CDR1 and CDR2 (germline): SGHTA, FQGNSA. The CDR3, as DNA: TGTGCCAGCAGCCCGTGGTCACTCAGCGGGAGGGCAGATACGCAGTATTTT. Its translation: CASSPWSLSGRADTQYF.

This clone was seen just once. The chain has TRBV7-3 and TRBJ2-5; 7 positions match TRBD1. The CDR3 is 15 residues long. Germline CDR1 SGHTA, CDR2 FQGTGA. V shed 4 bases and J 5 bases; nucleotides not matched to a gene: 10. CDR3 sequence reads: CASSSFTGVGETQYF. The CDR3 DNA reads TGTGCCAGCAGCTCCTTCACAGGGGTAGGGGAGACCCAGTACTTC.

The chain links TRBV30 to TRBJ2-2; TRBD2 agrees at 7 bases. Unmatched junction bases numbered 8, after V lost 0 bases and J lost 1 base. The CDR3 totals 17 residues. Germline V gene data show CDR1 as GTSNPN and CDR2 as SVGIG (reference sequence). DNA of the CDR3: TGTGCCTGGAGTGTATTATATGGCGGGAGGAACACCGGGGAGCTGTTTTTT. It encodes CAWSVLYGGRNTGELFF. The whole variable domain, remainder taken from reference TRBV30 and TRBJ2-2, is SQTIHQWPATLVQPVGSPLSLECTVEGTSNPNLYWYRQAAGRGLQLLFYSVGIGQISSEVPQNLSASRPQDRQFILSSKKLLLSDSGFYLCAWSVLYGGRNTGELFFGEGSRLTVL.

The J gene is TRBJ2-5, the V gene TRBV21-1; the table assigns TRBD2, which was not confirmed against the DNA. TRBV21-1 has pseudogene status. The CDR3 runs to 16 residues. CDR3 protein: CASRSTIATLSETQYF. The CDR3 DNA is TGTGCCAGCAGAAGTACCATAGCTACACTTTCTGAGACCCAGTACTTC.

This sequence joins TRBV2 and TRBJ2-1; 14 positions match TRBD2. Losses at the gene ends were 8 bases for V and 4 bases for J; bases not matched to a gene: 13. This CDR3 is 18 amino acids long. Germline CDR1 SNHLY, CDR2 FYNNEI. The chain's CDR3 is CASGNGTSGSSQYNEQFF. The DNA of the CDR3 is TGTGCCAGCGGCAACGGGACTAGCGGGAGCTCCCAGTACAATGAGCAGTTCTTC.

Comments on this clone: This CDR3 is also generated by other DNA sequences in the sample. J is TRBJ2-7 and V is TRBV28; D gene uncertain. The V end lost 6 bases, the J end lost 0 bases, and 9 bases lay between the germline ends. CDR1 is MDHEN and CDR2 is SYDVKM in the germline V gene. The CDR3 length is 13 residues. In nucleotides, the CDR3 is TGTGCCAGCAGAGACGGTAGCTCCTACGAGCAGTACTTC. As protein: CASRDGSSYEQYF.

The CDR3 loop is CASSYAGPYEQYF. The CDR3 DNA follows: TGTGCCAGTAGTTACGCGGGGCCCTACGAGCAGTACTTC. The chain couples TRBV19 to TRBJ2-7; D perhaps matches TRBD2 (6 bases). CDR1 is LNHDA, CDR2 SQIVND, per germline (reference sequence). Between the trimmed V and J ends, which lost 5 bases and 2 bases, there was a span of 10 bases. The CDR3 extends over 13 amino acids.

The gene calls are TRBV5-1 and TRBJ2-5; D is perhaps TRBD1 (6 bases). The V end lost 3 bases, the J end lost 9 bases, and 15 bases lay between the germline ends. The CDR3 contains 13 residues. Germline V gives CDR1 SGHRS, CDR2 YFSETQ. The CDR3 sequence: CASSSEAGVAQYF. The CDR3 coding sequence is TGCGCCAGCAGCTCGGAGGCAGGGGTGGCCCAGTACTTC.

This clone was seen just once. At the DNA level, this CDR3 is encoded by other sequences in the same sample as well. The chain is built from TRBV6-5 and TRBJ2-7; D gene ambiguous. V was trimmed by 0 bases and J by 4 bases, leaving 10 bases between them. The CDR3 sequence is 14 residues long. Germline V gene lookup returns CDR1 MNHEY and CDR2 SVGAGI. CDR3 DNA: TGTGCCAGCAGTTACTCGTCCGGAATATACGAGCAGTACTTC. Translation: CASSYSSGIYEQYF.

The chain recombines TRBV7-3 with TRBJ2-5, with a possible D match to TRBD1 (5 bases). V was cut by 5 bases and J by 5 bases, with 12 bases left in between. There are 13 residues in the CDR3. The germline CDR1 and CDR2 sequences are SGHTA and FQGTGA. CDR3 in amino acids: CASSPSTEETQYF. The CDR3 region has the DNA TGTGCCAGCAGCCCATCGACAGAGGAGACCCAGTACTTC.

This clone was recorded only once. This chain joins TRBV4-2 and TRBJ1-1, with D maybe TRBD1 (6 bases). Per the germline V gene, CDR1 is LGHNA and CDR2 is YNFKEQ. The length of the CDR3 is 14 residues. V lost 0 bases to trimming and J lost 4 bases, with 9 bases between them. CDR3 nucleotides: TGTGCCAGCAGCCAAGAAGGGGGAGTCACTGAAGCTTTCTTT. It codes for CASSQEGGVTEAFF.

The chain links TRBV14 to TRBJ1-1; D unclear. CDR3 length: 13 residues. The germline gives CDR1 SGHDN, CDR2 FVKESK. The V end was cut by 3 bases, the J end by 0 bases, with 5 bases between. The CDR3 DNA reads TGTGCCAGCAGCCAGAACCTGAACACTGAAGCTTTCTTT. Encoded protein: CASSQNLNTEAFF.

This chain links TRBV5-1 with TRBJ2-5, with a tentative D call TRBD2 (6 bases). The germline V gene encodes CDR1 SGHRS and CDR2 YFSETQ. CDR3 size: 16 residues. V was clipped by 2 bases and J by 1 base, with 15 bases between them. DNA of the CDR3: TGCGCCAGCAGCTTTAGTCCTAGCGCGGCCCAAGAGACCCAGTACTTC. Translated, it gives CASSFSPSAAQETQYF. The entire variable domain, with the rest obtained from reference TRBV5-1 and TRBJ2-5, is as follows: KAGVTQTPRYLIKTRGQQVTLSCSPISGHRSVSWYQQTPGQGLQFLFEYFSETQRNKGNFPGRFSGRQFSNSRSEMNVSTLELGDSALYLCASSFSPSAAQETQYFGPGTRLLVL.

DNA of the CDR3: TGTGCCAGCGAGAGTAGGACAGGGCTTCGATATGGCTACACCTTC. Protein product: CASESRTGLRYGYTF. The gene calls are TRBV6-1 and TRBJ1-2; 8 bases map to TRBD1. Germline trimming cut 8 bases from V and 5 bases from J; bases unmatched to any gene: 13. In germline, CDR1 is MNHNS, CDR2 SASEGT. The CDR3 sequence is 15 residues long.

V is TRBV29-1 and J is TRBJ1-2, with a weak D call TRBD1 (6 bases). The CDR3 length is 14 residues. Deletions cut 7 bases from V and 0 bases from J, with 15 bases between. Germline-derived CDR1 and CDR2 are SQVTM and ANQGSEA. The CDR3 region is CSALEGGANYGYTF. CDR3 in DNA: TGCAGCGCCCTCGAGGGGGGAGCTAACTATGGCTACACCTTC. Together with reference TRBV29-1 and TRBJ1-2, the CDR3 gives the full variable domain: SAVISQKPSRDICQRGTSLTIQCQVDSQVTMMFWYRQQPGQSLTLIATANQGSEATYESGFVIDKFPISRPNLTFSTLTVSNMSPEDSSIYLCSALEGGANYGYTFGSGTRLTVV.

The chain couples TRBV5-5 to TRBJ2-1; TRBD2 agrees at 7 bases. The CDR3 consists of 14 residues. The V and J ends lost 4 bases and 7 bases, in that order; junction bases with no gene match: 8. The germline CDR1 and CDR2 sequences are SGHKS and YYEKEE (reference sequence). CDR3 bases: TGTGCCAGCAGCCAAGCGGGACGCCAAAATGAGCAGTTCTTC. Amino acids: CASSQAGRQNEQFF.

Here the CDR3 reads CASSPLGLDTGELFF. The CDR3 DNA follows: TGTGCCAGCAGCCCCCTCGGACTAGACACCGGGGAGCTGTTTTTT. The rearrangement links TRBV5-6 to TRBJ2-2; TRBD2 matches at 7 bases. Looked up from germline, CDR1 is SGHDT and CDR2 is YYEEEE. With V trimmed by 4 bases and J by 3 bases, 6 bases remained unmatched. The CDR3 is 15 residues long.

The chain employs TRBV6-4 and TRBJ2-3, with 10 bases matching TRBD2. Germline lookup yields CDR1 MRHNA and CDR2 SNTAGT. Unmatched junction bases numbered 8, after V lost 5 bases and J lost 6 bases. The CDR3 spans 15 residues. CDR3: CASSRSGRGYDTQYF. The CDR3 DNA is TGTGCCAGCAGTAGAAGCGGGAGGGGTTACGATACGCAGTATTTT.